This T cell receptor beta chain appears in the sequencing data of a study of T cell responses to AZD1222 COVID-19 vaccine. Libraries were prepared by immunoSEQ multiplex PCR; TCRdb keeps only in-frame clonotypes and omits some of them. The top ten hold about 3% of the sample, which has approximately 73,000 clones, over 80% seen once. Whole-study results and caveats: Epitopes outside B.1.351 and B.1.1.7 mutated regions reportedly drew nearly half of spike TCRs. The study found vaccine-associated CD4 TCRs spanning spike, dominant at 160-218 and 743-854. Without day 14 samples, only post-peak T cell repertoires were studied. The donor cohort was predominantly white British with a female majority, and clonal diversity may have been underestimated.

Only one count was recorded for this clone. Its antigen is not known. The starting material was peripheral blood, obtained on day 0 of AZD1222 vaccination. The sequence was collected from an adult in good health.

The DNA of the CDR3 is TGTGCCAGCAGCCAGTTTAGCGGGGGGTGGACCAAGAGCTCCTACAATGAGCAGTTCTTC. Amino acids: CASSQFSGGWTKSSYNEQFF. The chain carries TRBV13 and TRBJ2-1, with 10 bases aligning to TRBD2. The CDR3 is 20 amino acids. The J segment lost 0 bases and the V segment lost 5 bases, leaving 16 bases of the junction unmatched. Germline CDR1 is PRHDT and CDR2 is FYEKMQ (reference sequence).